The rows below give T cell receptor beta chains drawn from one sample of a study of Ad26.COV2.S vaccination and SARS-CoV-2 variants. Method: immunoSEQ multiplex PCR; TCRdb's copy keeps in-frame clones and lacks some. The sample has hundreds of thousands of clones, 89% seen once. Source: peripheral blood, taken in a trial of Ad26.COV2.S vaccine versus placebo. These receptor sequences come from a person aged 18-65 years who received the Ad26.COV2.S COVID-19 vaccine or a placebo. Each CDR3 is given with its conserved first and last residue. D genes are given only for firm matches. Some rows mark clone size as missing; the rest say once, few, many or name a class of expanded clone.

v_gene: TRBV19; abundance: -; d_gene: -; j_gene: TRBJ2-4; CDR3nt: TGTGCCAGTAGTATTTCGGCCAAAAACATTCAGTACTTC; CDR3aa: CASSISAKNIQYF
v_gene: TRBV7-9; abundance: -; d_gene: TRBD1; j_gene: TRBJ1-1; CDR3nt: TGTGCCAGCAGTTTCGACAGGGTGGGTATAAGCACTGAAGCTTTCTTT; CDR3aa: CASSFDRVGISTEAFF
v_gene: TRBV6-5; abundance: -; d_gene: TRBD2; j_gene: TRBJ2-3; CDR3nt: TGTGCCAGCAGTTACGGGTGGGAGGGCCCAGATACGCAGTATTTT; CDR3aa: CASSYGWEGPDTQYF
v_gene: TRBV19; abundance: -; d_gene: TRBD2; j_gene: TRBJ2-7; CDR3nt: TGTGCCAGTAGTATAGAGACTAGCCGGGCCTACGAGCAGTACTTC; CDR3aa: CASSIETSRAYEQYF
v_gene: TRBV18; abundance: -; d_gene: -; j_gene: TRBJ1-2; CDR3nt: TGTGCCAGCTCACCTCTTTTGTCTAACTATGGCTACACCTTC; CDR3aa: CASSPLLSNYGYTF
v_gene: TRBV7-2; abundance: -; d_gene: TRBD2; j_gene: TRBJ2-1; CDR3nt: TGTGCCAGCGGGCGACTAGCGGGGGGGTACAATGAGCAGTTCTTC; CDR3aa: CASGRLAGGYNEQFF
v_gene: TRBV5-4; abundance: few; d_gene: TRBD2; j_gene: TRBJ2-7; CDR3nt: TGTGCCAGCAGCCCGGGACTAAGACCCTACGAGCAGTACTTC; CDR3aa: CASSPGLRPYEQYF
v_gene: TRBV30; abundance: once; d_gene: TRBD2; j_gene: TRBJ2-1; CDR3nt: TGTGCCTGGAGTATCGGGGGGGAGCAGTTCTTC; CDR3aa: CAWSIGGEQFF
v_gene: TRBV27; abundance: -; d_gene: -; j_gene: TRBJ1-2; CDR3nt: TGTGCCAGCACTGACAGACCTAACTATGGCTACACCTTC; CDR3aa: CASTDRPNYGYTF
v_gene: TRBV5-4; abundance: -; d_gene: -; j_gene: TRBJ1-1; CDR3nt: TGTGCCAGCAGCTTGGACAGCACTGAAGCTTTCTTT; CDR3aa: CASSLDSTEAFF
v_gene: TRBV19; abundance: -; d_gene: -; j_gene: TRBJ2-5; CDR3nt: TGTGCCAGTAGTAGGGACTTACTTCAGGAGACCCAGTACTTC; CDR3aa: CASSRDLLQETQYF
v_gene: TRBV25-1; abundance: -; d_gene: -; j_gene: TRBJ2-2; CDR3nt: TGTGCCAGCAGTGATGGAATAGCGCTCATCGGGGAGCTGTTTTTT; CDR3aa: CASSDGIALIGELFF
v_gene: TRBV2; abundance: -; d_gene: -; j_gene: TRBJ1-1; CDR3nt: TGTGCCAGCAGTGGCGCGAGAGGGAACACTGAAGCTTTCTTT; CDR3aa: CASSGARGNTEAFF
v_gene: TRBV12-5; abundance: -; d_gene: -; j_gene: TRBJ2-3; CDR3nt: TGTGCTAGTGGTTTGGGCCGCACAGATACGCAGTATTTT; CDR3aa: CASGLGRTDTQYF
v_gene: TRBV5-6; abundance: -; d_gene: TRBD1; j_gene: TRBJ2-7; CDR3nt: TGTGCCAGCCAGGACAGGTACCACGAGCAGTACTTC; CDR3aa: CASQDRYHEQYF
v_gene: TRBV7-2; abundance: -; d_gene: -; j_gene: TRBJ2-1; CDR3nt: TGTGCCAGCATCCCCCCTAGTCGTAATGAGCAGTTCTTC; CDR3aa: CASIPPSRNEQFF
v_gene: TRBV3-1/TRBV3-2; abundance: once; d_gene: TRBD2; j_gene: TRBJ2-1; CDR3nt: TGTGCCAGCAGCCCGATGAGCGGGGGGGGGAACAATGAGCAGTTCTTC; CDR3aa: CASSPMSGGGNNEQFF
v_gene: TRBV13; abundance: -; d_gene: TRBD2; j_gene: TRBJ2-2; CDR3nt: TGTGCCAGCAGCTTGGGACTAGCGGGACCACTGAACACCGGGGAGCTGTTTTTT; CDR3aa: CASSLGLAGPLNTGELFF
v_gene: TRBV19; abundance: few; d_gene: -; j_gene: TRBJ1-2; CDR3nt: TGTGCCAGTAGAGAGACAATAACATTATCCTATGGCTACACCTTC; CDR3aa: CASRETITLSYGYTF
v_gene: TRBV6-2/TRBV6-3; abundance: -; d_gene: -; j_gene: TRBJ1-5; CDR3nt: TGTGCCAGCAGCCCAAGAGTGAATAGCAATCAGCCCCAGCATTTT; CDR3aa: CASSPRVNSNQPQHF
v_gene: TRBV3-1/TRBV3-2; abundance: -; d_gene: TRBD1; j_gene: TRBJ1-2; CDR3nt: TGTGCCAGCAGCCCCAATTTCAGGGGGCCGAATGGCTACACCTTC; CDR3aa: CASSPNFRGPNGYTF
v_gene: TRBV5-6; abundance: -; d_gene: -; j_gene: TRBJ1-5; CDR3nt: TGTGCCAGCAGCACGCGTGGACGGAGGGATCAGCCCCAGCATTTT; CDR3aa: CASSTRGRRDQPQHF
v_gene: TRBV10-3; abundance: -; d_gene: -; j_gene: TRBJ1-5; CDR3nt: TGTGCCATCAGTGAAGCTGGGGTCAATCAGCCCCAGCATTTT; CDR3aa: CAISEAGVNQPQHF
v_gene: TRBV6-2/TRBV6-3; abundance: -; d_gene: TRBD2; j_gene: TRBJ2-2; CDR3nt: TGTGCCAGCAGTTTTCCGACTAGCGGGGGTCCTAACACCGGGGAGCTGTTTTTT; CDR3aa: CASSFPTSGGPNTGELFF
v_gene: TRBV19; abundance: -; d_gene: -; j_gene: TRBJ1-3; CDR3nt: TGTGCCAGTAGCGGCAGCTTCTCTGGAAACACCATATATTTT; CDR3aa: CASSGSFSGNTIYF
v_gene: TRBV30; abundance: few; d_gene: -; j_gene: TRBJ1-1; CDR3nt: TGTGCCTGGAGTGTACGGGTCACTGAAGCTTTCTTT; CDR3aa: CAWSVRVTEAFF
v_gene: TRBV19; abundance: -; d_gene: TRBD1; j_gene: TRBJ1-1; CDR3nt: TGTGCCAGTAGTTCGTGGACAGGGGAGGTTAACACTGAAGCTTTCTTT; CDR3aa: CASSSWTGEVNTEAFF
v_gene: TRBV19; abundance: once; d_gene: TRBD1; j_gene: TRBJ2-1; CDR3nt: TGTGCCAGTAGTACACCAGGGGGCGGATACAATGAGCAGTTCTTC; CDR3aa: CASSTPGGGYNEQFF
v_gene: TRBV20-1; abundance: -; d_gene: -; j_gene: TRBJ2-7; CDR3nt: TGCAGTGCCTCGAGGACCTACGAGCAGTACTTC; CDR3aa: CSASRTYEQYF
v_gene: TRBV7-3; abundance: -; d_gene: TRBD1; j_gene: TRBJ2-1; CDR3nt: TGTGCCAGCAGTACGGACAGGGGCTCCTACAATGAGCAGTTCTTC; CDR3aa: CASSTDRGSYNEQFF
v_gene: TRBV3-1/TRBV3-2; abundance: -; d_gene: -; j_gene: TRBJ2-3; CDR3nt: TGTGCCAGCAGCCAAGTCCTGGGGCCTAGCACAGATACGCAGTATTTT; CDR3aa: CASSQVLGPSTDTQYF
v_gene: TRBV6-6; abundance: -; d_gene: TRBD1; j_gene: TRBJ2-7; CDR3nt: TGTGCCAGCAGTTACGGGACAGGGGGCGACGAGCAGTACTTC; CDR3aa: CASSYGTGGDEQYF
v_gene: TRBV12-3/TRBV12-4; abundance: -; d_gene: -; j_gene: TRBJ2-7; CDR3nt: TGTGCCAGCAGTTTAATGGGGGTCGAGCAGTACTTC; CDR3aa: CASSLMGVEQYF
v_gene: TRBV3-1/TRBV3-2; abundance: -; d_gene: TRBD2; j_gene: TRBJ2-6; CDR3nt: TGTGCCAGCAGCCTACGCGGGAGCTCTGGGGCCAACGTCCTGACTTTC; CDR3aa: CASSLRGSSGANVLTF
v_gene: TRBV7-2; abundance: -; d_gene: TRBD1; j_gene: TRBJ2-1; CDR3nt: TGTGCCAGCAGTCCCGACAGGGGGCTTGACAATGAGCAGTTCTTC; CDR3aa: CASSPDRGLDNEQFF
v_gene: TRBV4-2; abundance: -; d_gene: TRBD2; j_gene: TRBJ2-2; CDR3nt: TGTGCCAGCAGCCAAGACCCCATACTAGCGGCCACCGGGGAGCTGTTTTTT; CDR3aa: CASSQDPILAATGELFF
v_gene: TRBV10-3; abundance: -; d_gene: -; j_gene: TRBJ2-5; CDR3nt: TGTGCCATCAGAGCGGGTACGCAAGAGACCCAGTACTTC; CDR3aa: CAIRAGTQETQYF
v_gene: TRBV6-6; abundance: -; d_gene: -; j_gene: TRBJ1-2; CDR3nt: TGTGCCAGCAGTTACTTCGGCAGGAGCTATGGCTACACCTTC; CDR3aa: CASSYFGRSYGYTF
v_gene: TRBV29-1; abundance: few; d_gene: TRBD2; j_gene: TRBJ2-3; CDR3nt: TGCAGCGCTTGCGTAGCGGGAGTGGGGAGCACAGATACGCAGTATTTT; CDR3aa: CSACVAGVGSTDTQYF
v_gene: TRBV19; abundance: -; d_gene: -; j_gene: TRBJ2-1; CDR3nt: TGTGCCAGTAGTATAACTAGGGGGGATGAGCAGTTCTTC; CDR3aa: CASSITRGDEQFF
v_gene: TRBV10-3; abundance: -; d_gene: TRBD2; j_gene: TRBJ2-5; CDR3nt: TGTGCCATCAGTGAGGGGAGGGGACTAGCGGGAGGACGGGGAGAGACCCAGTACTTC; CDR3aa: CAISEGRGLAGGRGETQYF
v_gene: TRBV5-5; abundance: few; d_gene: TRBD1; j_gene: TRBJ2-2; CDR3nt: TGTGCCAGCAGCTTGGGGACAGGGCCCACCGGGGAGCTGTTTTTT; CDR3aa: CASSLGTGPTGELFF
v_gene: TRBV5-1; abundance: -; d_gene: -; j_gene: TRBJ2-5; CDR3nt: TGCGCCAGCAACATCCCACTGGGGACTCCCGGAGAGACCCAGTACTTC; CDR3aa: CASNIPLGTPGETQYF
v_gene: TRBV6-2/TRBV6-3; abundance: -; d_gene: -; j_gene: TRBJ2-7; CDR3nt: TGTGCCAGCAGTCGACAGGCCCCGATCGAGCAGTACTTC; CDR3aa: CASSRQAPIEQYF
v_gene: TRBV21-1; abundance: -; d_gene: -; j_gene: TRBJ1-5; CDR3nt: TGTGCCAGCAGCGGGATGGACAGGGGAAGCAATCAGCCCCAGCATTTT; CDR3aa: CASSGMDRGSNQPQHF
v_gene: TRBV7-2; abundance: -; d_gene: TRBD2; j_gene: TRBJ2-7; CDR3nt: TGTGCCAGCAGCTTAGGAACTAGCGGAACGTACGAGCAGTACTTC; CDR3aa: CASSLGTSGTYEQYF
v_gene: TRBV11-2; abundance: -; d_gene: TRBD2; j_gene: TRBJ2-2; CDR3nt: TGTGCCAGCACCAATCCAGCGGGAGGGCCGACCGGGGAGCTGTTTTTT; CDR3aa: CASTNPAGGPTGELFF
v_gene: TRBV25-1; abundance: -; d_gene: -; j_gene: TRBJ1-1; CDR3nt: TGTGCCAGCAGTGAATACTATGGGGACCAAAGACCTAACACTGAAGCTTTCTTT; CDR3aa: CASSEYYGDQRPNTEAFF
v_gene: TRBV5-1; abundance: -; d_gene: TRBD2; j_gene: TRBJ2-3; CDR3nt: TGCGCCAGCAGACTAGCGGGAGGGCCCGCTAGCACAGATACGCAGTATTTT; CDR3aa: CASRLAGGPASTDTQYF
v_gene: TRBV6-2/TRBV6-3; abundance: -; d_gene: -; j_gene: TRBJ2-7; CDR3nt: TGTGCCAGCAGTTACTCGGGTAGCGGCAATTCCTACGAGCAGTACTTC; CDR3aa: CASSYSGSGNSYEQYF
v_gene: TRBV7-9; abundance: few; d_gene: TRBD1; j_gene: TRBJ2-7; CDR3nt: TGTGCCAGCAGCTCGACGCTGGGACAGGGGGTCCGCTACGAGCAGTACTTC; CDR3aa: CASSSTLGQGVRYEQYF
v_gene: TRBV30; abundance: -; d_gene: TRBD2; j_gene: TRBJ2-3; CDR3nt: TGTGCCTGGAGTGTACCTTTAGCGGGGCCCGATACGCAGTATTTT; CDR3aa: CAWSVPLAGPDTQYF
v_gene: TRBV5-8; abundance: -; d_gene: TRBD1; j_gene: TRBJ1-1; CDR3nt: TGTGCCAGCAGGCTTGGACAGGGGATTCCTGAAGCTTTCTTT; CDR3aa: CASRLGQGIPEAFF
v_gene: TRBV7-2; abundance: -; d_gene: -; j_gene: TRBJ2-6; CDR3nt: TGTGCCAGCAGCTCTAGGGGCGGTGCCCGCTCTGGGGCCAACGTCCTGACTTTC; CDR3aa: CASSSRGGARSGANVLTF